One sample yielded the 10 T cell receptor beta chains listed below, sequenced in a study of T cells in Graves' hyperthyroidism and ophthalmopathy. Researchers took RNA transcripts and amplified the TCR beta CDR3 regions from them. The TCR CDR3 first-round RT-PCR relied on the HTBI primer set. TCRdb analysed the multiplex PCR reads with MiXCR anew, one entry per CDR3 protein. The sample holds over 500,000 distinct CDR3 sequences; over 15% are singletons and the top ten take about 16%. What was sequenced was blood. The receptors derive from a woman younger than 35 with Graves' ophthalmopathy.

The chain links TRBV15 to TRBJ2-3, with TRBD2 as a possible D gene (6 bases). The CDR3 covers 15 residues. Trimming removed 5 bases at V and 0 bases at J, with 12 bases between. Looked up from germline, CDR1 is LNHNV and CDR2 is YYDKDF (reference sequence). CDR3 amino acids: CATSDSGTSTDTQYF. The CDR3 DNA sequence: TGTGCCACCAGCGACTCCGGGACTAGCACAGATACGCAGTATTTT.

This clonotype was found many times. The CDR3 loop reads CASSLWEEGYTF. The CDR3 DNA reads as TGTGCCAGCAGCTTATGGGAGGAAGGCTACACCTTC. This chain joins TRBV7-9 and TRBJ1-2; no firm D call. Looked up from germline, CDR1 is SEHNR and CDR2 is FQNEAQ (reference sequence). This CDR3 contains 12 residues. V was cut by 2 bases and J by 8 bases, with 9 bases left in between.

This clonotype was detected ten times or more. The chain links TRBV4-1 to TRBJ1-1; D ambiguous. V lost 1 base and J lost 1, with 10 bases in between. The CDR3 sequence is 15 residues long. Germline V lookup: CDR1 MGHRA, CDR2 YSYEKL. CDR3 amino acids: CASSQVPGRNTEAFF. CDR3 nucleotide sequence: TGCGCCAGCAGCCAAGTTCCAGGAAGGAACACTGAAGCTTTCTTT.

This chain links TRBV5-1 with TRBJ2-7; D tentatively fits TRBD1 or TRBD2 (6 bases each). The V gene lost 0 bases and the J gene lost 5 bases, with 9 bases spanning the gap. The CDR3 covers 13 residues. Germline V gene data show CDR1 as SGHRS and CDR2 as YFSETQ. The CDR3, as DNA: TGCGCCAGCAGCTTGGGAGGGGGGAACGAGCAGTACTTC. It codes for CASSLGGGNEQYF.

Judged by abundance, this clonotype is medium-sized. CDR3 loop: CASRASGAYNEQFF. The CDR3 nucleotides are TGTGCCAGCAGGGCTAGCGGGGCCTACAATGAGCAGTTCTTC. The chain has TRBV11-2 and TRBJ2-1, with 9 bases identical to TRBD2. The CDR3 has 14 residues. The trim removed 6 bases at V and 2 bases at J, leaving 2 bases unmatched. The V gene's germline CDR1 is SGHAT and CDR2 FQNNGV.

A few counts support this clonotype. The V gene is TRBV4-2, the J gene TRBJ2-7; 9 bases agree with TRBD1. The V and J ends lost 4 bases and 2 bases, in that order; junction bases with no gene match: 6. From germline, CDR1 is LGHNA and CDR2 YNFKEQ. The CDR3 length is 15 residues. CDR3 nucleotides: TGTGCCAGCAGCCCCCGGGACAGGGCTCCCTACGAGCAGTACTTC. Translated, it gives CASSPRDRAPYEQYF.

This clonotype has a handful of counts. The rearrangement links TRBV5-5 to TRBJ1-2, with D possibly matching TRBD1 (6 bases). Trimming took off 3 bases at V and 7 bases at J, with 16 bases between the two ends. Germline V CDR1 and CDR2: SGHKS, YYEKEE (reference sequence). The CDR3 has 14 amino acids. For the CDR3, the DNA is TGTGCCAGCAGCTCGACAGGTCTCCCTGGTGGCTACACCTTC. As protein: CASSSTGLPGGYTF.

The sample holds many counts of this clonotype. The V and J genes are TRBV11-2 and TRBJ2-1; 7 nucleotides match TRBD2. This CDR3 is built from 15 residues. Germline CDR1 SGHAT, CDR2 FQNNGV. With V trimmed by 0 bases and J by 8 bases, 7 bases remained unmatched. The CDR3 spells CASSLDGAGVDEQFF. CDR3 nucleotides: TGTGCCAGCAGCTTAGATGGGGCGGGGGTCGATGAGCAGTTCTTC.

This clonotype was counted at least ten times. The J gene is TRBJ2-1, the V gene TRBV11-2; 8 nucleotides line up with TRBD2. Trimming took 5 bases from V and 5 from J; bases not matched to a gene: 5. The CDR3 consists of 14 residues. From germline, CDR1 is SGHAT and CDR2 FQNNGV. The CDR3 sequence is CASSEEAGDNEQFF. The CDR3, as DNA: TGTGCCAGCAGCGAAGAAGCGGGGGACAATGAGCAGTTCTTC.

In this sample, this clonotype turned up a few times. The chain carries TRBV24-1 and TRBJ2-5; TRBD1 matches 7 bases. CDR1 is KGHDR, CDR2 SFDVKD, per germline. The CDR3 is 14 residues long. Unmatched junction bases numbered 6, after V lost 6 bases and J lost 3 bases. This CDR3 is CATSIGTAKETQYF. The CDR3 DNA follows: TGTGCCACCAGTATCGGGACAGCAAAAGAGACCCAGTACTTC.